This T cell receptor (beta chain) was sequenced during a study of cytomegalovirus exposure and HLA in healthy donors. PCR employed 60 Vbeta and 13 Jbeta primers. Sequenced by immunoSEQ multiplex PCR; TCRdb stores in-frame clones only, minus some. Of about 140,000 clones listed, approximately 70% are singletons. The CDR3 extends over 16 amino acids. Germline V gene data show CDR1 as LNHDA and CDR2 as SQIVND (reference sequence). Trimming took 5 bases from V and 3 from J; bases not matched to a gene: 6. The donors gave bone marrow, and they were healthy. The V gene is TRBV19, the J gene TRBJ2-1; 11 bases map to TRBD2. The sequence was obtained from a woman between 55 and 75 years old in good health and CMV-seronegative. Sequencing was carried out using PBMCs. The CDR3 is CASSGWTSGLYNEQFF. In DNA, the CDR3 is TGTGCCAGTAGTGGCTGGACTAGCGGGCTCTACAATGAGCAGTTCTTC.